The 29 T cell receptor beta chains below all came from one sample that was sequenced in a study of blood T cell repertoires in COVID-19 (dated by TCRdb to about 2020). Library generation was performed with the immunoSEQ multiplex PCR assay. This immuneACCESS table, as held by TCRdb, lists in-frame sequences with V and J called but not all clones. Of the missing ones, under half trace to an unresolved V gene in checked studies; the others have no known cause. This sample gives 50,000 to 80,000 clones in total; 85% to 90% of them show up just once. Of the sample, less than 1.5% is held by the ten largest clones. Input material: peripheral blood. These TCRs come from a man in his sixties with acute or convalescent COVID-19.

The genes are TRBV2 and TRBJ2-2, with D perhaps matching TRBD2 (5 bases). The ends were cut back, 7 bases at V and 1 base at J, with 13 bases in the middle. Germline values: CDR1 SNHLY, CDR2 FYNNEI. The CDR3 has 15 residues. The CDR3 DNA reads TGTGCCAGCACCAAGGAGGTTAAGAACACCGGGGAGCTGTTTTTT. It translates to CASTKEVKNTGELFF.

In its sample, this clone was seen once. The chain has TRBV24-1 and TRBJ2-3, with D maybe TRBD2 (5 bases). In germline, CDR1 is KGHDR, CDR2 SFDVKD. The length of the CDR3 is 15 residues. The V end lost 4 bases, the J end lost 6 bases, and 16 bases lay between the germline ends. In DNA form, the CDR3 reads TGTGCCACCAGTGACTCCGGACTGCCGAGTGATACGCAGTATTTT. Translating it yields CATSDSGLPSDTQYF.

The genes are TRBV1 and TRBJ2-3; the tabulated D call, TRBD2, remains unverified against the DNA. TRBV1 is deemed a pseudogene. The CDR3 length is 13 residues. This CDR3 reads CTSQGTSTDTQYF. DNA of the CDR3: TGCACCAGCCAAGGGACTAGCACAGATACGCAGTATTTT.

The rearrangement uses TRBV5-1 and TRBJ1-1; D perhaps matches TRBD1 (5 bases). CDR1 and CDR2 from the germline V gene are SGHRS and YFSETQ. This CDR3 region has 14 residues. V was cut by 3 bases and J by 1 base, with 10 bases left in between. Here the CDR3 reads CASSSDNGNTEAFF. DNA for the CDR3: TGCGCCAGCAGCTCGGACAACGGGAACACTGAAGCTTTCTTT.

This clone has more than one count but fewer than ten. This chain connects TRBV18 to TRBJ1-1; D uncertain. CDR1 is KGHSH and CDR2 is LQKENI in the germline V gene. Deletions cut 4 bases from V and 6 bases from J, with 12 bases between. CDR3 length: 13 residues. Here the CDR3 reads CASSQTGGAEAFF. CDR3 DNA: TGTGCCAGCTCACAGACGGGAGGCGCTGAAGCTTTCTTT.

The CDR3 DNA reads as TGTGCCAGCAGTTGGCGGACAGGGTATCAGCCCCAGCATTTT. The encoded protein is CASSWRTGYQPQHF. The chain combines TRBV6-2 or TRBV6-3 with TRBJ1-5, with 8 bases matching TRBD1. From germline, CDR1 is MNHEY and CDR2 SVGEGT. This CDR3 has 14 residues. Germline trimming cut 4 bases from V and 5 bases from J; bases unmatched to any gene: 4.

This clone was observed once. The J gene is TRBJ2-1, the V gene TRBV7-9; D unclear. CDR1 and CDR2 from the germline V gene are SEHNR and FQNEAQ (reference sequence). The CDR3 sequence is 12 residues long. V was pared by 3 bases and J by 3 bases, with 3 bases between. CDR3 sequence: CASSFRYNEQFF. Written as DNA, the CDR3 is TGTGCCAGCAGCTTCCGCTACAATGAGCAGTTCTTC.

The rearrangement links TRBV4-1 to TRBJ1-2, with D possibly matching TRBD1 (5 bases). The CDR3 is made up of 20 amino acids. Germline V gene sequence: CDR1 MGHRA, CDR2 YSYEKL. Trimming took 0 bases from V and 2 from J, leaving 25 bases between them. CDR3 in amino acids: CASSQEPPIFTTDKNYGYTF. The CDR3 DNA follows: TGCGCCAGCAGCCAAGAACCACCTATATTTACGACAGATAAAAACTATGGCTACACCTTC.

This chain links TRBV6-1 with TRBJ1-5; D perhaps matches TRBD1 (6 bases). Trimming removed 2 bases from V and 2 bases from J, with 16 bases in between. Germline-derived CDR1 and CDR2 are MNHNS and SASEGT. The CDR3 extends over 17 amino acids. The chain's CDR3 is CASSERQAGAGNQPQHF. CDR3 bases: TGTGCCAGCAGTGAACGACAGGCTGGGGCCGGCAATCAGCCCCAGCATTTT.

This chain uses TRBV30 with TRBJ2-2, with 10 bases aligning to TRBD1. This CDR3 comprises 15 residues. With V trimmed by 0 bases and J by 6 bases, 4 bases remained unmatched. Germline V gene sequence: CDR1 GTSNPN, CDR2 SVGIG (reference sequence). CDR3 in DNA: TGTGCCTGGAGTGTACCGACAGGGGGCCCCGGGGAGCTGTTTTTT. Translating gives CAWSVPTGGPGELFF.

The chain uses TRBV7-9 and TRBJ1-5, with a possible D match to TRBD1 (6 bases). The germline V gene has CDR1 SEHNR and CDR2 FQNEAQ (reference sequence). Trimming left V 1 base short and J 7 bases short, with 17 bases between. The CDR3 is made up of 16 amino acids. The CDR3 region is CASSLEQGSWGQPQHF. The DNA for the CDR3 is TGTGCCAGCAGCTTAGAACAGGGTAGTTGGGGGCAGCCCCAGCATTTT.

This chain uses TRBV21-1 with TRBJ1-2; no DNA check was done on the table's D call, TRBD1. TRBV21-1 is listed as a pseudogene. The CDR3 covers 16 residues. The chain's CDR3 is CASSKFRWGRNYGYTF. CDR3 sequence (DNA): TGTGCCAGCAGCAAATTTAGGTGGGGCAGGAACTATGGCTACACCTTC.

This chain uses TRBV4-1 with TRBJ2-1; 9 bases fit TRBD1. CDR3 size: 16 residues. Unmatched junction bases numbered 6, after V lost 0 bases and J lost 6 bases. Per germline, CDR1 MGHRA and CDR2 YSYEKL. This chain's CDR3 is CASSQEGTGMSNEQFF. CDR3 nucleotides: TGCGCCAGCAGCCAAGAGGGGACAGGGATGAGCAATGAGCAGTTCTTC.

The chain employs TRBV7-8 and TRBJ2-7; D may be TRBD2 (7 bases). The V gene's germline CDR1 is SGHVS and CDR2 FQNEAQ. Trimming stripped 2 bases from V and 7 bases from J, with 21 bases between. The CDR3 totals 16 residues. CDR3 nucleotides: TGTGCCAGCAGCTTAATGGGCGGGGGCCCCTCGGGAGAGCAGTACTTC. Its protein is CASSLMGGGPSGEQYF.

V is TRBV15 and J is TRBJ1-5; TRBD1 matches 11 bases. The CDR3 is 17 residues long. V dropped 6 bases and J dropped 3; count of bases not matched to a gene: 10. Germline CDR1 and CDR2: LNHNV and YYDKDF (reference sequence). The CDR3 reads CATSLDRGPTINQPQHF. CDR3 DNA sequence: TGTGCCACCAGTCTGGACAGGGGGCCCACCATCAATCAGCCCCAGCATTTT.

The chain couples TRBV27 to TRBJ1-1, with TRBD1 matching over 9 bases. V shed 6 bases, J shed 10 bases, and the junction held 9 bases outside the gene matches. Germline V gene lookup returns CDR1 MNHEY and CDR2 SMNVEV (reference sequence). The CDR3 is made up of 13 amino acids. CDR3 sequence (DNA): TGTGCCAGCAGCCTAACAGGGGGCGCAGTAGCTTTCTTT. As protein: CASSLTGGAVAFF.

CDR3 coding DNA: TGTGCCAGCAGCCGACTAGCGGGGGACAATGAGCAGTTCTTC. This gives the protein CASSRLAGDNEQFF. V is TRBV7-8 and J is TRBJ2-1; 12 bases are a match to TRBD2. This CDR3 has 14 residues. The V and J ends lost 5 bases and 5 bases, in that order; junction bases with no gene match: 1. CDR1 and CDR2 from the germline V gene are SGHVS and FQNEAQ.

A note on this clone: At the DNA level, this CDR3 is encoded by other sequences in the same sample as well. The chain carries TRBV5-4 and TRBJ1-3; 8 bases line up with TRBD1. V gave up 3 bases and J gave up 1 base; unmatched junction bases: 3. The length of the CDR3 is 15 residues. Looked up from germline, CDR1 is SGHNT and CDR2 is YYREEE (reference sequence). The CDR3 bases are TGTGCCAGCAGCTCGGACAGGGTGTCTGGAAACACCATATATTTT. Translating it yields CASSSDRVSGNTIYF.

This clone turned up a few times. The chain has TRBV5-4 and TRBJ1-2; 7 bases agree with TRBD1. CDR3 size: 18 residues. Germline V gene sequence: CDR1 SGHNT, CDR2 YYREEE (reference sequence). J was trimmed by 4 bases and V by 0 bases; bases with no gene match: 15. CDR3 coding DNA: TGTGCCAGCAGCTTGGCCTTCATGGGACAGCCCTCATTCTATGGCTACACCTTC. Translating it yields CASSLAFMGQPSFYGYTF. The full variable domain, with the rest looked up from reference TRBV5-4 and TRBJ1-2, is ETGVTQSPTHLIKTRGQQVTLRCSSQSGHNTVSWYQQALGQGPQFIFQYYREEENGRGNFPPRFSGLQFPNYSSELNVNALELDDSALYLCASSLAFMGQPSFYGYTFGSGTRLTVV.

V and J are TRBV3-1 (or the pseudogene TRBV3-2) and TRBJ2-3; D is possibly TRBD2 (6 bases). Trimming left V 4 bases short and J 6 bases short, with 14 bases between. Germline V CDR1 and CDR2: LGHDT, YNNKEL (reference sequence). The CDR3 length is 14 residues. The CDR3 reads CASSLRTNGDTQYF. The CDR3 DNA reads TGTGCCAGCAGCCTAAGGACTAACGGGGATACGCAGTATTTT.

V is TRBV27 and J is TRBJ2-7; maybe TRBD2 (5 bases). Germline CDR1 is MNHEY and CDR2 is SMNVEV (reference sequence). V shed 1 base and J shed 2 bases, with 9 bases lying between them. The CDR3 extends over 14 amino acids. CDR3 amino acids: CASSLYEGPYEQYF. The CDR3 region has the DNA TGTGCCAGCAGTTTATATGAGGGCCCCTACGAGCAGTACTTC.

Details on this clone: A junction boundary mismatches the germline segment, possibly from a read error. This chain joins TRBV7-7 and TRBJ2-5, with TRBD2 matching over 11 bases. This CDR3 has 16 amino acids. Germline loops: CDR1 SSHAT, CDR2 FNYEAQ (reference sequence). The CDR3 coding sequence is TGTGCTAGCAGCCCTGGTAGCGGGGGGGTTGCAGAGACCCAGTACTTC. This gives the protein CASSPGSGGVAETQYF.

The rearrangement uses TRBV5-4 and TRBJ2-1; D perhaps matches TRBD2 (5 bases). The ends were cut back, 6 bases at V and 6 bases at J, with 13 bases in the middle. This CDR3 spans 13 amino acids. The germline V gene encodes CDR1 SGHNT and CDR2 YYREEE (reference sequence). The CDR3 here is CASTPRGLNEQFF. Here the CDR3 DNA reads TGTGCCAGCACCCCCCGGGGTCTCAATGAGCAGTTCTTC. Full variable domain (missing parts from reference TRBV5-4 and TRBJ2-1): ETGVTQSPTHLIKTRGQQVTLRCSSQSGHNTVSWYQQALGQGPQFIFQYYREEENGRGNFPPRFSGLQFPNYSSELNVNALELDDSALYLCASTPRGLNEQFFGPGTRLTVL.

The chain recombines TRBV9 with TRBJ2-6; D unclear. Germline CDR1 is SGDLS and CDR2 is YYNGEE. Trimming stripped 0 bases from V and 0 bases from J, with 7 bases between. The CDR3 covers 16 residues. The CDR3 protein is CASSVGVFSGANVLTF. DNA for the CDR3: TGTGCCAGCAGCGTAGGAGTATTCTCTGGGGCCAACGTCCTGACTTTC.

The chain employs TRBV19 and TRBJ1-4, with 7 bases that match TRBD1. The CDR3 is 13 amino acids. After removal of 5 bases from V and 5 bases from J, the junction contained 2 bases not matched to a gene. Germline V gene sequence: CDR1 LNHDA, CDR2 SQIVND (reference sequence). CDR3 sequence reads: CASSGDRNEKLFF. The CDR3 nucleotides read TGTGCCAGTAGTGGGGACAGAAATGAAAAACTGTTTTTT.

The CDR3 DNA is TGCGCCAGCAGTGCTGACAGGGGAAAAGGTGGTCAGCCCCAGCATTTT. Amino acids: CASSADRGKGGQPQHF. This chain connects TRBV10-2 to TRBJ1-5; 8 positions agree with TRBD1. The CDR3 is made up of 16 amino acids. Germline CDR1 WSHSY, CDR2 SAAADI. The V segment lost 4 bases and the J segment 6 bases; nucleotides outside the gene matches: 11.

V is TRBV2 and J is TRBJ2-3, with 10 bases that match TRBD1. The CDR3 has 15 amino acids. Germline CDR1 SNHLY, CDR2 FYNNEI. The trim removed 6 bases at V and 6 bases at J, leaving 9 bases unmatched. DNA for the CDR3: TGTGCCAGCAGCCGACAGGGGGCGACGATCGATACGCAGTATTTT. Protein sequence: CASSRQGATIDTQYF.

The gene calls are TRBV6-5 and TRBJ1-2; TRBD1 is a possible D gene (6 bases). CDR1 and CDR2 (germline): MNHEY, SVGAGI. With 0 bases removed from V and 7 bases from J, the gap between germline ends came to 15 bases. The CDR3 length is 15 residues. CDR3 residues: CASSYSRMGAGGYTF. The CDR3 region has the DNA TGTGCCAGCAGTTACTCAAGAATGGGGGCGGGTGGCTACACCTTC.

The chain couples TRBV5-4 to TRBJ1-2, with TRBD1 as a possible D gene (5 bases). The ends were cut back, 7 bases at V and 0 bases at J, with 10 bases in the middle. CDR3 length: 13 amino acids. The germline V gene encodes CDR1 SGHNT and CDR2 YYREEE (reference sequence). The chain's CDR3 is CASGRGTNYGYTF. For the CDR3, the DNA is TGTGCCAGCGGGCGGGGGACTAACTATGGCTACACCTTC.